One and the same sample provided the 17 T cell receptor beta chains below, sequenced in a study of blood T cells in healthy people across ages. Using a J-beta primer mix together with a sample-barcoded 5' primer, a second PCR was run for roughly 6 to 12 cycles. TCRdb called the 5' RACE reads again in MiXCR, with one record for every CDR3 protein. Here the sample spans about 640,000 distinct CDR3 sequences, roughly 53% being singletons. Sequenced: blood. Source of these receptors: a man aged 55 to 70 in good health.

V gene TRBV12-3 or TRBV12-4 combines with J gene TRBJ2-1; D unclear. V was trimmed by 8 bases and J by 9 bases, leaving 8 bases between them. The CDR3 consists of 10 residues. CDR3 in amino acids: CASGMGEQFF. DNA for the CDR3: TGTGCCAGCGGGATGGGTGAGCAGTTCTTC.

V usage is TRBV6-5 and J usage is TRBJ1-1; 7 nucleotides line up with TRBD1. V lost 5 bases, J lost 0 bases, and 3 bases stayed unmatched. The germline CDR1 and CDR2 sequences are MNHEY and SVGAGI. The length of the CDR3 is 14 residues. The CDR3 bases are TGTGCCAGCAGTGCGACAGGGCTGAACACTGAAGCTTTCTTT. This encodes CASSATGLNTEAFF.

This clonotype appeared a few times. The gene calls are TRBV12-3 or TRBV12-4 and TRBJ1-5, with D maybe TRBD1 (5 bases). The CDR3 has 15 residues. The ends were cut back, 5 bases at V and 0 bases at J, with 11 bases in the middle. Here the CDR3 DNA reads TGTGCCAGCAGTCCCCCGACAGTTAGCAATCAGCCCCAGCATTTT. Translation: CASSPPTVSNQPQHF.

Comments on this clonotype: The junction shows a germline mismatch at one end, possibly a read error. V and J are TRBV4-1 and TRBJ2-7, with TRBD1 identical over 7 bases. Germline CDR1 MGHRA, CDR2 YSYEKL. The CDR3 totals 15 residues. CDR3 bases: TGCGCCAGCAACCAAGAGGACAGGAGCTCCTACGAGCAGTACTTC. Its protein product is CASNQEDRSSYEQYF.

CDR3 amino acids: CASSAASDPYTEAFF. CDR3 nucleotide sequence: TGCGCCAGCAGCGCGGCTTCGGACCCTTACACTGAAGCTTTCTTT. The chain combines TRBV5-1 with TRBJ1-1; D not certain. Trimming took off 4 bases at V and 3 bases at J, with 16 bases between the two ends. Per germline, CDR1 SGHRS and CDR2 YFSETQ. The CDR3 totals 15 residues.

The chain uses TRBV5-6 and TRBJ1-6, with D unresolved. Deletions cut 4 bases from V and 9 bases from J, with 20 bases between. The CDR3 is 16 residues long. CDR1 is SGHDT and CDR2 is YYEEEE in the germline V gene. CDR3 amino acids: CASSLRTAEPTSPLHF. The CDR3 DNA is TGTGCCAGCAGCCTCCGGACTGCGGAGCCTACTTCACCCCTCCACTTT.

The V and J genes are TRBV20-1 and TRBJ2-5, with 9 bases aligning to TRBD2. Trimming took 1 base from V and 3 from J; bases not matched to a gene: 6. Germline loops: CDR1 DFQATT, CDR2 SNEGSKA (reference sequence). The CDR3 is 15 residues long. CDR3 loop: CSARVLAGAEETQYF. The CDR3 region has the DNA TGCAGTGCTAGAGTTTTAGCGGGGGCCGAAGAGACCCAGTACTTC.

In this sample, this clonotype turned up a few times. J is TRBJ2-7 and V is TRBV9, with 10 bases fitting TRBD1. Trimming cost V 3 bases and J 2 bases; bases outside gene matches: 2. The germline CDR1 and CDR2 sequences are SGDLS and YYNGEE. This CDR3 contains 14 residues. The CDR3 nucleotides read TGTGCCAGCAGCGCGGGACAGGGGACCTACGAGCAGTACTTC. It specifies CASSAGQGTYEQYF.

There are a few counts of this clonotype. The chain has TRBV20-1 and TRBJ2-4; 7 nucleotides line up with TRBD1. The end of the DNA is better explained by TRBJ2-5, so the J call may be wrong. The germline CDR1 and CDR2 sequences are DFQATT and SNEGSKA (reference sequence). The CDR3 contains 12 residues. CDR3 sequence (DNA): TGCAGTGCCGACAGGGTGGGAGAGACCCAGTACTTC. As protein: CSADRVGETQYF.

DNA for the CDR3: TGTGCCAGCAGACTACAAGGGAACACCGGGGAGCTGTTTTTT. Amino acid sequence: CASRLQGNTGELFF. This chain uses TRBV2 with TRBJ2-2; the D is unclear. Trimming removed 6 bases from V and 1 base from J, with 9 bases in between. This CDR3 spans 14 amino acids. Germline V gene data show CDR1 as SNHLY and CDR2 as FYNNEI.

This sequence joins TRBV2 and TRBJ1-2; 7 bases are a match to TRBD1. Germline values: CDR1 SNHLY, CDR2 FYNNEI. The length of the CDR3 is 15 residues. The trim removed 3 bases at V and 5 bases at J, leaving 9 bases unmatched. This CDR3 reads CASSDLGQRLYGYTF. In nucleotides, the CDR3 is TGTGCCAGCAGTGATTTGGGACAGAGATTGTATGGCTACACCTTC.

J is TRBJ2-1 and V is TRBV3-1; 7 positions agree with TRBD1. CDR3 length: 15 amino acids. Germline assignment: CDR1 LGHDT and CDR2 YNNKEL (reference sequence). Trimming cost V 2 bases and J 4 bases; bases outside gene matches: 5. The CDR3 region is CASSQLGQAYNEQFF. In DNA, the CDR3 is TGTGCCAGCAGCCAACTCGGACAGGCTTACAATGAGCAGTTCTTC.

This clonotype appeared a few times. CDR3 DNA: TGTGCCAGCATCCCGGGGACAGCCCCGGTGTTACAGCAGTACTTC. This encodes CASIPGTAPVLQQYF. The genes are TRBV2 and TRBJ2-7; 7 positions match TRBD1. V gave up 7 bases and J gave up 8 bases; unmatched junction bases: 17. Germline V gene data show CDR1 as SNHLY and CDR2 as FYNNEI. This CDR3 contains 15 residues.

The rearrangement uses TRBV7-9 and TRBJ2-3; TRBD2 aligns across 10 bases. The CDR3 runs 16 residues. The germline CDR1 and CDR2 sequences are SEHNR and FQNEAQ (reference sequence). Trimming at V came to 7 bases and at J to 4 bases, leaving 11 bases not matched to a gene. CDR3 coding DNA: TGTGCCAGCACATTCCGGAGCGGGGGGGCATCAGATACGCAGTATTTT. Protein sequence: CASTFRSGGASDTQYF.

The CDR3 sequence: CASSLVAGTSNEQFF. CDR3 in DNA: TGCGCCAGCAGCTTGGTAGCCGGGACTAGCAATGAGCAGTTCTTC. The V call is TRBV5-1, the J call TRBJ2-1; TRBD2 aligns across 8 bases. In germline, CDR1 is SGHRS, CDR2 YFSETQ. Trimming at V came to 0 bases and at J to 6 bases, leaving 5 bases not matched to a gene. The CDR3 has 15 amino acids.

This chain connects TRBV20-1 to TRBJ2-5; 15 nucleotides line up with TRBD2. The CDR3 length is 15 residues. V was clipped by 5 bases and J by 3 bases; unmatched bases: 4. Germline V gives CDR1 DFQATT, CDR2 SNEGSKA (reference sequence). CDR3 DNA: TGCAGTGCTGGACTAGCGGGGGGGAACGAAGAGACCCAGTACTTC. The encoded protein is CSAGLAGGNEETQYF.

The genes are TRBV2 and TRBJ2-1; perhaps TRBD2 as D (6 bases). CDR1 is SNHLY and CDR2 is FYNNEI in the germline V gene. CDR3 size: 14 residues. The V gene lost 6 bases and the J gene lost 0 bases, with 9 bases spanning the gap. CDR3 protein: CASRETSSYNEQFF. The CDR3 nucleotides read TGTGCCAGCAGGGAGACTAGCTCCTACAATGAGCAGTTCTTC.